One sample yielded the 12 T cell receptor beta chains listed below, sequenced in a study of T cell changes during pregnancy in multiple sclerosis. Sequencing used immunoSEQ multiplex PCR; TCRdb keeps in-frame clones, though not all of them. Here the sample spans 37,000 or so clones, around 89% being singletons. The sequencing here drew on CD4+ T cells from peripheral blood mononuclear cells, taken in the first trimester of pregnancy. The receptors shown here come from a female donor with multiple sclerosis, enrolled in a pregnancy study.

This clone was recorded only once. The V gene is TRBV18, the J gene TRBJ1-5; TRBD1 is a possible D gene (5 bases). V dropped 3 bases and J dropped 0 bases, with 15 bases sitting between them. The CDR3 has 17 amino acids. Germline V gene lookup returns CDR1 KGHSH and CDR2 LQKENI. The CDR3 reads CASSPGQGWFSNQPQHF. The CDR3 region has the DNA TGTGCCAGCTCACCCGGCCAGGGTTGGTTTAGCAATCAGCCCCAGCATTTT.

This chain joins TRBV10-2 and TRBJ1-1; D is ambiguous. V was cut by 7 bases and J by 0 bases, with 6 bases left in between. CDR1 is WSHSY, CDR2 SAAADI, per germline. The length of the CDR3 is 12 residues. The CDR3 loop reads CASTTMNTEAFF. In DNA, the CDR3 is TGCGCCAGCACAACTATGAACACTGAAGCTTTCTTT.

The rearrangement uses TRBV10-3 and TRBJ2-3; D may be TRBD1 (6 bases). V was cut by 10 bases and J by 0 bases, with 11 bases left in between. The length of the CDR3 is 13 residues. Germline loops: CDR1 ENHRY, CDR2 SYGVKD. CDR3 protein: CATGGQSTDTQYF. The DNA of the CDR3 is TGTGCCACCGGAGGACAGAGCACAGATACGCAGTATTTT.

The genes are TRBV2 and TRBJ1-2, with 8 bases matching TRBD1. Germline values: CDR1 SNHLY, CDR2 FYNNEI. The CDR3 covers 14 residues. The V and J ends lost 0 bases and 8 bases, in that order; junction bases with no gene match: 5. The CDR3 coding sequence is TGTGCCAGCAGTGAAGCCCAACAGGGGGGGGGCTACACCTTC. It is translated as CASSEAQQGGGYTF.

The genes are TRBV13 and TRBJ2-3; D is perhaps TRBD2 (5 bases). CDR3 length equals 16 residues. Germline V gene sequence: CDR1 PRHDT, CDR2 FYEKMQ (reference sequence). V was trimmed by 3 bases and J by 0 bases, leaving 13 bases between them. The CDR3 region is CASSFYRGSSTDTQYF. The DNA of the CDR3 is TGTGCCAGCAGCTTTTACCGGGGTTCTAGCACAGATACGCAGTATTTT.

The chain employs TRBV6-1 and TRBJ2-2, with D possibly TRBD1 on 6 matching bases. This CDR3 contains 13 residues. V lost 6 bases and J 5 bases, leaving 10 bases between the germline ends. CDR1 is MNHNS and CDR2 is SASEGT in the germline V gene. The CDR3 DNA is TGTGCCAGCAGCTTACAGGGTACCGGGGAGCTGTTTTTT. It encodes CASSLQGTGELFF.

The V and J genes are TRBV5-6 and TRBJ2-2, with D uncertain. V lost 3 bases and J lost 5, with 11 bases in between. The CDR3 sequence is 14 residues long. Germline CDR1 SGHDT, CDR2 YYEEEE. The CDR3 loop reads CASSWLAATGELFF. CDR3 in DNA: TGTGCCAGCAGCTGGTTAGCTGCTACCGGGGAGCTGTTTTTT.

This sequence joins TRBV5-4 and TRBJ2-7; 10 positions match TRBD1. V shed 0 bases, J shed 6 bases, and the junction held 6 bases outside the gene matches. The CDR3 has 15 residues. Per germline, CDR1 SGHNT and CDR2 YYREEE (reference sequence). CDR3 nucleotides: TGTGCCAGCAGCTTGGGTCCCGGGACAGGGGCCGAGCAGTACTTC. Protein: CASSLGPGTGAEQYF.

This CDR3 is CASRRRDRGAEAFF. The CDR3 DNA sequence: TGTGCCAGCAGACGCCGGGACAGGGGCGCTGAAGCTTTCTTT. V gene TRBV6-6 combines with J gene TRBJ1-1; 10 bases fit TRBD1. With 6 bases clipped from V and 6 bases from J, the junction kept 7 bases outside the gene matches. This CDR3 region has 14 residues. Germline lookup yields CDR1 MNHNY and CDR2 SVGAGI (reference sequence).

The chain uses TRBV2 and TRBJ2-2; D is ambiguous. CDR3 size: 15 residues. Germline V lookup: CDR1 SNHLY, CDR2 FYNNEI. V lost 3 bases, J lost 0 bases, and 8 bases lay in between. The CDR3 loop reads CASSDRPANTGELFF. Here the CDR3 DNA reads TGTGCCAGCAGTGACAGGCCGGCGAACACCGGGGAGCTGTTTTTT.

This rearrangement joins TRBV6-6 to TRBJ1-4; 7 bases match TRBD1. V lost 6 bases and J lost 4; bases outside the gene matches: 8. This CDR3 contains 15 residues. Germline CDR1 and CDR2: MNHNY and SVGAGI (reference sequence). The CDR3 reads CASRQIQGGNEKLFF. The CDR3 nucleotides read TGTGCCAGCAGGCAAATTCAGGGGGGTAATGAAAAACTGTTTTTT.

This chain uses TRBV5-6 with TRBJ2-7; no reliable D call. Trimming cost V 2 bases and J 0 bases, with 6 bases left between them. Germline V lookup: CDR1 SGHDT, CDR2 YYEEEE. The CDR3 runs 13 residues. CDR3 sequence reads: CASSLHSSYEQYF. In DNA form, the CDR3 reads TGTGCCAGCAGCTTACACAGCTCCTACGAGCAGTACTTC.